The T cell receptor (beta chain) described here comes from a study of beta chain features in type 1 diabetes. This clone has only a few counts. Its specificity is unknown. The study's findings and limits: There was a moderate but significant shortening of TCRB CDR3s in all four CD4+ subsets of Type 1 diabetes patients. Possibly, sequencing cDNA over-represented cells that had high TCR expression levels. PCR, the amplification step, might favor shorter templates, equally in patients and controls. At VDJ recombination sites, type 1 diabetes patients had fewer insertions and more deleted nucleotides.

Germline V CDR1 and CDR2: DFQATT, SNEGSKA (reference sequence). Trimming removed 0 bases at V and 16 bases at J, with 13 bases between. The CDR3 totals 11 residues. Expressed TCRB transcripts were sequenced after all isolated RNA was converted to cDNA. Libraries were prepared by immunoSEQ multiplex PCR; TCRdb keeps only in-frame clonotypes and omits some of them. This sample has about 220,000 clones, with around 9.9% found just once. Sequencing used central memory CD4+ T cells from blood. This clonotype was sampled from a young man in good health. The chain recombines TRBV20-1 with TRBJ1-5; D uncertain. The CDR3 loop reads CSARDLRSNHF. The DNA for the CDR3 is TGCAGTGCTAGAGATCTCCGGTCCAACCATTTT.